A single sample is the source of the 12 T cell receptor beta chains below, sequenced in a study of CD8+ T cells in alopecia areata. Extracted RNA was reverse transcribed, and the resulting cDNA served as sequencing template. Some clones are missing from TCRdb's copy, which holds only in-frame ones; the method was immunoSEQ multiplex PCR. The table shows some 110,000 clones, with about three fifths occurring only once. Treatment defined: oral pan-JAK inhibitor, 5-10 mg twice daily. The source was CD8+ T cells sorted from blood, collected at week 24, from a patient treated with tofacitinib. These receptors all come from a human donor with alopecia areata.

The gene calls are TRBV2 and TRBJ1-3, with D possibly being TRBD1 (5 bases). The length of the CDR3 is 14 residues. Germline CDR1 and CDR2: SNHLY and FYNNEI. The ends were cut back, 4 bases at V and 6 bases at J, with 13 bases in the middle. The CDR3 here is CASSGGPTTNTIYF. The CDR3 DNA sequence: TGTGCCAGCAGTGGGGGACCGACGACAAACACCATATATTTT.

This clone was recorded many times. This chain connects TRBV2 to TRBJ1-5, with a tentative D call TRBD1 (6 bases). Germline CDR1 reads SNHLY; CDR2 reads FYNNEI. V shed 4 bases and J shed 1 base, with 23 bases lying between them. This CDR3 has 19 amino acids. CDR3 protein: CASSGVQGETVGSNQPQHF. CDR3 nucleotide sequence: TGTGCCAGCAGTGGGGTACAGGGCGAGACGGTCGGGAGCAATCAGCCCCAGCATTTT.

This chain uses TRBV5-1 with TRBJ2-5; weak D call: TRBD2 (5 bases). The CDR3 has 13 amino acids. Trimming stripped 4 bases from V and 5 bases from J, with 12 bases between. CDR1 is SGHRS and CDR2 is YFSETQ in the germline V gene. In DNA, the CDR3 is TGCGCCAGCAGCGTCGAGGGAGTCGAGACCCAGTACTTC. Translation: CASSVEGVETQYF.

The chain employs TRBV27 and TRBJ2-7, with 9 bases lining up with TRBD1. Germline trimming cut 5 bases from V and 4 bases from J; bases unmatched to any gene: 6. Germline V CDR1 and CDR2: MNHEY, SMNVEV (reference sequence). The CDR3 has 14 amino acids. The CDR3 sequence: CASSPGQGMYEQYF. CDR3 nucleotides: TGTGCCAGCAGTCCGGGACAGGGCATGTACGAGCAGTACTTC.

This clone appeared a few times. The rearrangement uses TRBV19 and TRBJ2-5, with TRBD2 identical over 11 bases. In germline, CDR1 is LNHDA, CDR2 SQIVND (reference sequence). The J segment lost 3 bases and the V segment lost 4 bases, leaving 7 bases of the junction unmatched. CDR3 length equals 16 residues. The DNA of the CDR3 is TGTGCCAGTAGTACCACCGGGACTAGCGGAGAAGAGACCCAGTACTTC. Translated, it gives CASSTTGTSGEETQYF.

This clone was recorded a few times. The V call is TRBV2, the J call TRBJ2-5; D may be TRBD1 (6 bases). The V end was cut by 7 bases, the J end by 1 base, with 19 bases between. CDR1 is SNHLY, CDR2 FYNNEI, per germline. The CDR3 runs 16 residues. The CDR3 nucleotides are TGTGCCAGCACAGGGGACCTCGACAGTCTCCAAGAGACCCAGTACTTC. Its protein is CASTGDLDSLQETQYF.

The chain combines TRBV2 with TRBJ2-2, with a weak D call TRBD2 (7 bases). Germline V gene lookup returns CDR1 SNHLY and CDR2 FYNNEI. This CDR3 has 15 residues. Deletions cut 6 bases from V and 6 bases from J, with 17 bases between. Here the CDR3 DNA reads TGTGCCAGCAGGCATTGGTGGGGGGGCCCCGGGGAGCTGTTTTTT. Translating gives CASRHWWGGPGELFF.

This rearrangement joins TRBV5-6 to TRBJ1-2; D is undetermined. Germline V gene sequence: CDR1 SGHDT, CDR2 YYEEEE. Deletions cut 3 bases from V and 4 bases from J, with 10 bases between. This CDR3 has 13 residues. As DNA, the CDR3 is TGTGCCAGCAGCTCCGGGAGGCCCTATGGCTACACCTTC. Protein sequence: CASSSGRPYGYTF.

The rearrangement uses TRBV14 and TRBJ2-5, with D perhaps given as TRBD1 or TRBD2 (5 bases each). Germline-derived CDR1 and CDR2 are SGHDN and FVKESK. V dropped 1 base and J dropped 3 bases, with 6 bases sitting between them. This CDR3 is built from 13 residues. The CDR3 loop is CASSQGGEETQYF. CDR3 sequence (DNA): TGTGCCAGCAGCCAAGGAGGGGAAGAGACCCAGTACTTC.

The V and J genes are TRBV4-2 and TRBJ2-1; D gene unclear. This CDR3 is built from 11 residues. V shed 5 bases and J shed 7 bases, with 6 bases lying between them. Germline CDR1 and CDR2: LGHNA and YNFKEQ. The CDR3 sequence is CASSDGNEQFF. In DNA form, the CDR3 reads TGTGCCAGCAGCGACGGGAATGAGCAGTTCTTC.

The chain employs TRBV15 and TRBJ1-1; the D gene is possibly TRBD1 (5 bases). Germline V gives CDR1 LNHNV, CDR2 YYDKDF (reference sequence). Trimming left V 1 base short and J 5 bases short, with 11 bases between. CDR3 length equals 14 residues. DNA for the CDR3: TGTGCCACCAGCAGAGCAGGGACGGGAACTGAAGCTTTCTTT. Protein product: CATSRAGTGTEAFF. Complete variable domain (other parts from reference TRBV15 and TRBJ1-1): DAMVIQNPRYQVTQFGKPVTLSCSQTLNHNVMYWYQQKSSQAPKLLFHYYDKDFNNEADTPDNFQSRRPNTSFCFLDIRSPGLGDTAMYLCATSRAGTGTEAFFGQGTRLTVV.

The chain recombines TRBV27 with TRBJ2-3; 11 positions match TRBD2. Germline V gives CDR1 MNHEY, CDR2 SMNVEV (reference sequence). V trimming: 4 bases; J trimming: 5 bases; junction bases outside the gene matches: 11. The CDR3 loop spans 17 amino acids. CDR3 amino acids: CASSSPVSGGAIDTQYF. The DNA for the CDR3 is TGTGCCAGCAGTTCCCCCGTTAGCGGGGGGGCCATAGATACGCAGTATTTT.